Below are 21 T cell receptor beta chains sequenced from a single sample in a study of blood T cells in healthy people across ages. It was with a sample-barcoded 5' primer and a J-beta primer mix that a second PCR of roughly 7 to 12 cycles was run. A single record per CDR3 protein comes from TCRdb applying MiXCR to the 5' RACE reads. This sample has around 870,000 distinct CDR3 sequences, with more than 25% found just once. Sequencing was performed on blood. The source is a woman of 80 years or more in good health.

In its sample, this clonotype was seen many times. The chain is built from TRBV5-1 and TRBJ2-5; TRBD1 matches at 9 bases. This CDR3 is built from 14 residues. CDR1 is SGHRS and CDR2 is YFSETQ in the germline V gene. V was pared by 4 bases and J by 7 bases, with 8 bases of the junction left unmatched. In DNA form, the CDR3 reads TGCGCCAGCAGCCCCGGACAGGGGCTGGGGACCCAGTACTTC. This sequence encodes CASSPGQGLGTQYF.

This clonotype occurred many times. The chain combines TRBV28 with TRBJ1-4; maybe TRBD1 (6 bases). CDR1 and CDR2 (germline): MDHEN, SYDVKM. This CDR3 is 16 amino acids long. The V end lost 5 bases, the J end lost 0 bases, and 13 bases lay between the germline ends. DNA of the CDR3: TGTGCCAGCAGTACCTCAGGGGTGACAACTAATGAAAAACTGTTTTTT. This translates into CASSTSGVTTNEKLFF.

In the case of this clonotype: A much larger clone differs by one base, so this may be a read error. This rearrangement joins TRBV5-1 to TRBJ1-2, with D perhaps matching TRBD1 (5 bases). Germline V CDR1 and CDR2: SGHRS, YFSETQ. V shed 4 bases and J shed 7 bases, with 14 bases lying between them. This CDR3 has 13 amino acids. The CDR3 DNA reads TGCGCCAGCAGCCCACGGGGGTCCTCTGGCTACACCTTC. Its protein product is CASSPRGSSGYTF.

This clonotype has only a few counts. V is TRBV4-3 and J is TRBJ1-1; D ambiguous. This CDR3 comprises 16 residues. V was cut by 2 bases and J by 3 bases, with 16 bases left in between. The germline gives CDR1 LGHNA, CDR2 YSLEER. The DNA for the CDR3 is TGCGCCAGCAGCCAACGGCCGTCCGCTACGTACACTGAAGCTTTCTTT. Protein product: CASSQRPSATYTEAFF.

V and J are TRBV7-2 and TRBJ1-1; D is perhaps TRBD1 (6 bases). Germline loops: CDR1 SGHTA, CDR2 FQGNSA. This CDR3 contains 15 residues. The V end was cut by 4 bases, the J end by 5 bases, with 17 bases between. The CDR3 region has the DNA TGTGCCAGCAGCTCCCTACAGGGTGGTATGACTGAAGCTTTCTTT. Its protein is CASSSLQGGMTEAFF.

This clonotype occurred many times. The chain is built from TRBV7-8 and TRBJ2-1, with 14 bases identical to TRBD2. V trimming: 1 base; J trimming: 0 bases; junction bases outside the gene matches: 5. The CDR3 loop spans 19 amino acids. Germline loops: CDR1 SGHVS, CDR2 FQNEAQ. The CDR3 DNA reads as TGTGCCAGCAGCTTAGAGGGACTAGCGGGGGCCCACTCCTACAATGAGCAGTTCTTC. Protein sequence: CASSLEGLAGAHSYNEQFF.

The chain couples TRBV6-2 or TRBV6-3 to TRBJ2-2; D is unclear. The germline gives CDR1 MNHEY, CDR2 SVGEGT. Trimming removed 5 bases at V and 0 bases at J, with 10 bases between. The CDR3 totals 15 residues. The CDR3 DNA follows: TGTGCCAGCAGTACCGAGACATCGAACACCGGGGAGCTGTTTTTT. Translated, it gives CASSTETSNTGELFF.

J is TRBJ1-1 and V is TRBV21-1; the table calls TRBD1, which could not be checked here. TRBV21-1 is recorded as a pseudogene. The CDR3 runs 15 residues. The CDR3 bases are TGTGTCAGCAGCAAAGGGAAGGGACAAGACACTGAAGCTTTCTTT. Translating it yields CVSSKGKGQDTEAFF.

This clonotype came up a few times. A much larger clone lies a single base off, so this may be a read error. The rearrangement uses TRBV4-3 and TRBJ2-3, with D possibly being TRBD1 (6 bases). Germline V CDR1 and CDR2: LGHNA, YSLEER. This CDR3 region has 15 residues. The CDR3 coding sequence is TGCGCCAGCAGCCAAGGGGGGCCGGTCACAGATATGCAGTATTTT. Translation gives CASSQGGPVTDMQYF.

The rearrangement uses TRBV2 and TRBJ2-2, with 7 positions matching TRBD1. The J segment lost 3 bases and the V segment lost 10 bases, leaving 20 bases of the junction unmatched. The CDR3 sequence is 18 residues long. Germline V gives CDR1 SNHLY, CDR2 FYNNEI. CDR3 sequence reads: CATFGERLDRVDTGELFF. CDR3 nucleotides: TGTGCCACCTTTGGGGAGAGGTTAGACAGGGTGGACACCGGGGAGCTGTTTTTT.

The sample holds many counts of this clonotype. V gene TRBV12-3 or TRBV12-4 combines with J gene TRBJ2-5; 7 bases are a match to TRBD1. The V segment lost 8 bases and the J segment 7 bases; nucleotides outside the gene matches: 7. This CDR3 comprises 12 residues. The CDR3 loop reads CASEEGAGTQYF. The DNA of the CDR3 is TGTGCCAGCGAAGAGGGGGCAGGGACCCAGTACTTC.

This clonotype was seen a handful of times. CDR3 nucleotide sequence: TGTGCCAGCATGCGGGATGCCGGGGAGCTGTTTTTT. Protein: CASMRDAGELFF. The chain couples TRBV6-1 to TRBJ2-2; the D gene is possibly TRBD2 (6 bases). Trimming shortened V by 7 bases and J by 6 bases, and 9 bases separated the two germline ends. The CDR3 is made up of 12 amino acids. Per the germline V gene, CDR1 is MNHNS and CDR2 is SASEGT.

There are a few counts of this clonotype. Being one base from a much bigger clone, this may be a read error. This chain uses TRBV4-3 with TRBJ2-1, with 7 bases lining up with TRBD2. V dropped 0 bases and J dropped 9; count of bases not matched to a gene: 5. Germline CDR1 reads LGHNA; CDR2 reads YSLEER. CDR3 length equals 14 residues. The CDR3 loop reads CASSQDPGGSEQFF. In DNA form, the CDR3 reads TGCGCCAGCAGCCAAGATCCGGGAGGCAGTGAGCAGTTCTTC.

This clonotype was recorded many times. V usage is TRBV27 and J usage is TRBJ2-3; 9 nucleotides match TRBD1. V trimming: 6 bases; J trimming: 2 bases; junction bases outside the gene matches: 9. Germline CDR1 MNHEY, CDR2 SMNVEV (reference sequence). The CDR3 is made up of 16 amino acids. In nucleotides, the CDR3 is TGTGCCAGCAGGAGAGCCGGGACAGGGCCCACAGATACGCAGTATTTT. This gives the protein CASRRAGTGPTDTQYF.

This clonotype was counted ten times or more. This chain links TRBV18 with TRBJ2-7, with TRBD1 matching over 11 bases. The junction had 3 bases not matched to a gene; V was cut back by 4 bases and J by 4 bases. This CDR3 contains 14 residues. Germline V lookup: CDR1 KGHSH, CDR2 LQKENI. The CDR3, as DNA: TGTGCCAGCTCACACGGACAGGGGGCTTACGAGCAGTACTTC. Translated: CASSHGQGAYEQYF.

V usage is TRBV6-2 or TRBV6-3 and J usage is TRBJ1-1, with TRBD1 as a possible D gene (5 bases). Germline V lookup: CDR1 MNHEY, CDR2 SVGEGT. The CDR3 loop spans 15 amino acids. V lost 2 bases and J lost 1, with 11 bases in between. CDR3 sequence (DNA): TGTGCCAGCAGTTACGGGGACTCGAGGAACACTGAAGCTTTCTTT. Its protein is CASSYGDSRNTEAFF.

This clonotype was counted only a few times. The chain employs TRBV5-1 and TRBJ1-4; no clear D gene. The germline CDR1 and CDR2 sequences are SGHRS and YFSETQ. The ends were cut back, 0 bases at V and 4 bases at J, with 7 bases in the middle. The CDR3 is 14 residues long. DNA for the CDR3: TGCGCCAGCAGCTTGGTTCCGGTTAATGAAAAACTGTTTTTT. This codes for CASSLVPVNEKLFF.

This clonotype was picked up many times. V and J are TRBV12-3 or TRBV12-4 and TRBJ1-1; unclear D gene. The CDR3 totals 17 residues. Trimming took 5 bases from V and 3 from J, leaving 22 bases between them. The CDR3 reads CASSPQGPRSWDTEAFF. The CDR3 DNA is TGTGCCAGCAGTCCTCAAGGGCCCCGGAGCTGGGACACTGAAGCTTTCTTT.

This clonotype was recorded at least ten times. V gene TRBV7-2 combines with J gene TRBJ2-3; D gene ambiguous. The germline V gene encodes CDR1 SGHTA and CDR2 FQGNSA. The CDR3 length is 14 residues. Trimming left V 4 bases short and J 2 bases short, with 10 bases between. CDR3 DNA sequence: TGTGCCAGCAGCTCAACTGGTACCACAGATACGCAGTATTTT. Its protein product is CASSSTGTTDTQYF.

The chain links TRBV7-3 to TRBJ2-6; a weak D match, TRBD1 (6 bases). Germline CDR1 SGHTA, CDR2 FQGTGA. V was clipped by 2 bases and J by 2 bases, with 10 bases between them. The CDR3 has 16 residues. This CDR3 is CASSLDSGAGANVLTF. CDR3 DNA: TGTGCCAGCAGCTTAGATTCAGGGGCTGGGGCCAACGTCCTGACTTTC.

V usage is TRBV11-2 and J usage is TRBJ2-5; D perhaps matches TRBD2 (7 bases). CDR1 is SGHAT and CDR2 is FQNNGV in the germline V gene. Trimming took off 5 bases at V and 5 bases at J, with 21 bases between the two ends. This CDR3 has 16 residues. The CDR3 nucleotides are TGTGCCAGCAGCCCTAGGAAAGGGGGGGCCGTGGAGACCCAGTACTTC. Residues: CASSPRKGGAVETQYF.